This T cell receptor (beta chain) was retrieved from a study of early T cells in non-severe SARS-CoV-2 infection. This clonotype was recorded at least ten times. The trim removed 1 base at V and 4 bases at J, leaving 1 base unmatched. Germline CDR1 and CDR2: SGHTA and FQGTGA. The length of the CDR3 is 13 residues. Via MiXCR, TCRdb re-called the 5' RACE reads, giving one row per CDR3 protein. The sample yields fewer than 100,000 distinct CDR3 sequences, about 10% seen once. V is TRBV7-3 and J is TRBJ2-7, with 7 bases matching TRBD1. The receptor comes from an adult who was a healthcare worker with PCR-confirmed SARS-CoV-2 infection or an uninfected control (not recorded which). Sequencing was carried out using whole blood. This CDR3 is CASSLSRGYEQYF. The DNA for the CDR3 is TGTGCCAGCAGCTTAAGCAGGGGGTACGAGCAGTACTTC.